The 4 T cell receptor beta chains below come from one sample, sequenced in a study of radiotherapy plus CTLA-4 blockade in lung cancer (dated by TCRdb to the late 2010s). The protocol used for the library was the immunoSEQ multiplex PCR assay. Imported from immuneACCESS, the table was reduced by TCRdb to in-frame sequences with V and J called. These copies leave out some clones; in studies compared against another copy, an unresolved V gene accounts for under half, and the cause of the remainder is not known. The sample table lists roughly 32,000 clones, 70% to 80% of them with a count of one. The ten largest account for 13% to 15% of the sample. The sequencing here drew on peripheral blood, taken from a patient treated with radiotherapy plus ipilimumab. These receptors all come from a human donor with non-small cell lung cancer that progressed on radiotherapy plus ipilimumab.

The chain uses TRBV11-2 and TRBJ2-1; D remains ambiguous. The CDR3 sequence is 15 residues long. CDR1 and CDR2 from the germline V gene are SGHAT and FQNNGV. V dropped 3 bases and J dropped 2 bases, with 11 bases sitting between them. CDR3 protein: CASSLMGGTYNEQFF. The CDR3 DNA reads as TGTGCCAGCAGCTTGATGGGCGGCACCTACAATGAGCAGTTCTTC.

This clone showed up just once. V and J are TRBV6-1 and TRBJ1-1; 7 positions match TRBD1. The J segment lost 3 bases and the V segment lost 5 bases, leaving 9 bases of the junction unmatched. The V gene's germline CDR1 is MNHNS and CDR2 SASEGT. This CDR3 contains 15 residues. The CDR3 region has the DNA TGTGCCAGCAGTCGATGGACAGGTTTGGACACTGAAGCTTTCTTT. This encodes CASSRWTGLDTEAFF.

This chain uses TRBV7-2 with TRBJ2-5, with D possibly being TRBD2 (6 bases). The CDR3 spans 14 residues. Germline lookup yields CDR1 SGHTA and CDR2 FQGNSA. Trimming shortened V by 7 bases and J by 5 bases, and 17 bases separated the two germline ends. The CDR3 DNA reads as TGTGCCAGCACCCCCATGGCGGGAAGGGAGACCCAGTACTTC. The encoded protein is CASTPMAGRETQYF.

CDR3 sequence (DNA): TGTGCCAGCACCCAGGTGGCTACTAATGAAAAACTGTTTTTT. It is translated as CASTQVATNEKLFF. This sequence joins TRBV27 and TRBJ1-4, with D hard to call. Trimming removed 7 bases from V and 2 bases from J, with 11 bases in between. Germline V gene sequence: CDR1 MNHEY, CDR2 SMNVEV (reference sequence). This CDR3 has 14 amino acids.